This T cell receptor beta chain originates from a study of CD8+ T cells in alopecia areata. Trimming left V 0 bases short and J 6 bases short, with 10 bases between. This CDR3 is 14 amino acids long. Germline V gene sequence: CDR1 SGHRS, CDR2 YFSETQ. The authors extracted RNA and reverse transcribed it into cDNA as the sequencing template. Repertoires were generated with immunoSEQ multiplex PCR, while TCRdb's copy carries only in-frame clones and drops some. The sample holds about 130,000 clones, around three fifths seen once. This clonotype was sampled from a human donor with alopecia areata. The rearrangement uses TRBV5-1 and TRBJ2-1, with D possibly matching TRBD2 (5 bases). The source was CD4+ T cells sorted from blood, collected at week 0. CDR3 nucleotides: TGCGCCAGCAGCTTGGCCGTAGCGACCAATGAGCAGTTCTTC. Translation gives CASSLAVATNEQFF.